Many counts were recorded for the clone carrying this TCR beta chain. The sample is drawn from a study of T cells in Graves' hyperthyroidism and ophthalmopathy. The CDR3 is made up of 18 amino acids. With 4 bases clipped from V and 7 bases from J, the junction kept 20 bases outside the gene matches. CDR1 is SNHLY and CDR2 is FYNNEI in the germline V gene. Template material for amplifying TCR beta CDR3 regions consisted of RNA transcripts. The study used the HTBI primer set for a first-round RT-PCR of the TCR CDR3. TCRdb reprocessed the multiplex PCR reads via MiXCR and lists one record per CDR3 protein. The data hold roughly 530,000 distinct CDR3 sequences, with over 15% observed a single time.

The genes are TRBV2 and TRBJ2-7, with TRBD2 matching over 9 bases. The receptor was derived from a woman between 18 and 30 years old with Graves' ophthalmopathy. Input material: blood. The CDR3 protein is CASSASPGPAGGRREQYF. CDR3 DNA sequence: TGTGCCAGCAGTGCATCCCCCGGCCCGGCGGGGGGGCGGAGGGAGCAGTACTTC.